The next 16 T cell receptor beta chains were all read from a single sample in a study of patients and donors after allogeneic stem cell transplantation. TCRdb reprocessed the RT-PCR reads with MiXCR, giving one entry per CDR3 protein. The table shows roughly 960,000 distinct CDR3 sequences, with around 17% occurring only once. The sample taken for sequencing was blood, either unsorted or a sorted T cell fraction (not recorded which). The receptors were gathered from a human donor who was either an allogeneic HSCT recipient or a stem cell or donor lymphocyte infusion donor (not recorded which). It is not recorded whose cells these are; they may come from a transplant donor.

The chain combines TRBV3-1 with TRBJ2-7; D remains ambiguous. Germline V gene lookup returns CDR1 LGHDT and CDR2 YNNKEL (reference sequence). This CDR3 spans 15 amino acids. V was cut by 3 bases and J by 0 bases, with 12 bases left in between. The CDR3 region has the DNA TGTGCCAGCAGCCACCAGGAGAGATACTCCTACGAGCAGTACTTC. Amino acids: CASSHQERYSYEQYF.

The chain couples TRBV27 to TRBJ1-3, with D perhaps TRBD1 (5 bases). The germline gives CDR1 MNHEY, CDR2 SMNVEV (reference sequence). Trimming stripped 5 bases from V and 14 bases from J, with 16 bases between. The CDR3 spans 12 residues. The CDR3 here is CASSGTTGGLYF. The CDR3 coding sequence is TGTGCCAGCAGTGGTACCACAGGAGGCCTATATTTT.

There are a few counts of this clonotype. This sequence joins TRBV6-2 or TRBV6-3 and TRBJ1-2; a possible D gene is TRBD1 (6 bases). Germline loops: CDR1 MNHEY, CDR2 SVGEGT. This CDR3 has 16 residues. V was pared by 5 bases and J by 7 bases, with 23 bases between. CDR3 nucleotides: TGTGCCAGCAGTCTCAACCCGGACAGCCCTCGGGGTGGCTACACCTTC. It yields the protein CASSLNPDSPRGGYTF.

The table lists this clonotype with a few counts. The chain links TRBV5-1 to TRBJ1-6, with a tentative D call TRBD1 (6 bases). The length of the CDR3 is 18 residues. Trimming took off 0 bases at V and 1 base at J, with 14 bases between the two ends. Per the germline V gene, CDR1 is SGHRS and CDR2 is YFSETQ. The CDR3 DNA sequence: TGCGCCAGCAGCTTGGATAGCAGGGGACGTTCCTATAATTCACCCCTCCACTTT. Translated: CASSLDSRGRSYNSPLHF. Looking up the rest from reference TRBV5-1 and TRBJ1-6 gives the full variable domain: KAGVTQTPRYLIKTRGQQVTLSCSPISGHRSVSWYQQTPGQGLQFLFEYFSETQRNKGNFPGRFSGRQFSNSRSEMNVSTLELGDSALYLCASSLDSRGRSYNSPLHFGNGTRLTVT.

The sample holds many counts of this clonotype. The chain uses TRBV24-1 and TRBJ1-5, with D possibly TRBD1 on 6 matching bases. CDR3 length: 12 amino acids. V lost 6 bases, J lost 5 bases, and 7 bases lay in between. In germline, CDR1 is KGHDR, CDR2 SFDVKD. This chain's CDR3 is CATSYRDQPQHF. The CDR3 DNA reads as TGTGCCACCAGTTACAGGGATCAGCCCCAGCATTTT.

This rearrangement joins TRBV2 to TRBJ2-2; D is ambiguous. There are 14 residues in the CDR3. V was shortened by 7 bases and J by 4 bases, with 13 bases between the two germline ends. The germline V gene has CDR1 SNHLY and CDR2 FYNNEI. In nucleotides, the CDR3 is TGTGCCAGCAACCCCATGAAAGGCACCGGGGAGCTGTTTTTT. As protein: CASNPMKGTGELFF.

The chain combines TRBV12-3 or TRBV12-4 with TRBJ1-2; D uncertain. The V and J ends lost 7 bases and 0 bases respectively, with 18 bases between them. The length of the CDR3 is 16 residues. The CDR3 DNA reads as TGTGCCAGCACCCAACGGCGGGGAAGGGCTAACTATGGCTACACCTTC. Its translation is CASTQRRGRANYGYTF.

This clonotype was seen a handful of times. This sequence joins TRBV9 and TRBJ1-1; a possible D gene is TRBD1 (6 bases). The CDR3 runs to 14 residues. The V end was cut by 3 bases, the J end by 4 bases, with 13 bases between. From germline, CDR1 is SGDLS and CDR2 YYNGEE. The CDR3 bases are TGTGCCAGCAGCGACAGGGTCTACGGCACTGAAGCTTTCTTT. Protein product: CASSDRVYGTEAFF.

V and J are TRBV12-3 or TRBV12-4 and TRBJ1-1; D possibly corresponds to TRBD1 (5 bases). The CDR3 has 13 residues. With 6 bases removed from V and 12 bases from J, the gap between germline ends came to 20 bases. The CDR3 here is CASRSPLPGETFF. Written as DNA, the CDR3 is TGTGCCAGCAGGAGTCCTCTCCCGGGGGAAACTTTCTTT.

In DNA form, the CDR3 reads TGCGCCAGCAGCTTAATCCCAGGAGAAGAGACCCAGTACTTC. It specifies CASSLIPGEETQYF. The J gene is TRBJ2-5, the V gene TRBV5-1; D unclear. Germline loops: CDR1 SGHRS, CDR2 YFSETQ. The CDR3 loop spans 14 amino acids. V lost 2 bases and J 3 bases, leaving 11 bases between the germline ends. The whole variable domain, filled in from reference TRBV5-1 and TRBJ2-5, reads KAGVTQTPRYLIKTRGQQVTLSCSPISGHRSVSWYQQTPGQGLQFLFEYFSETQRNKGNFPGRFSGRQFSNSRSEMNVSTLELGDSALYLCASSLIPGEETQYFGPGTRLLVL.

The V call is TRBV18, the J call TRBJ1-5; no definite D call. CDR3 length: 16 amino acids. Germline V CDR1 and CDR2: KGHSH, LQKENI. Trimming stripped 3 bases from V and 0 bases from J, with 12 bases between. Here the CDR3 DNA reads TGTGCCAGCTCACCTACGGGAGGCTATAGCAATCAGCCCCAGCATTTT. Protein: CASSPTGGYSNQPQHF.

The V call is TRBV12-3 or TRBV12-4, the J call TRBJ1-2; D gene unclear. The CDR3 spans 16 residues. V lost 3 bases and J 4 bases, leaving 18 bases between the germline ends. The CDR3 sequence: CASSFGNSAWSYGYTF. In DNA form, the CDR3 reads TGTGCCAGCAGTTTCGGTAACTCCGCCTGGAGCTATGGCTACACCTTC.

This clonotype was observed a few times. The chain combines TRBV29-1 with TRBJ2-3; 7 positions agree with TRBD2. Germline trimming cut 8 bases from V and 0 bases from J; bases unmatched to any gene: 5. The germline V gene encodes CDR1 SQVTM and CDR2 ANQGSEA. This CDR3 contains 13 residues. In DNA form, the CDR3 reads TGCAGCATCACTAGCGTAAGCACAGATACGCAGTATTTT. Protein: CSITSVSTDTQYF.

The V call is TRBV29-1, the J call TRBJ2-6, with D perhaps assigned TRBD1 or TRBD2 (5 bases each). The CDR3 runs to 17 residues. The germline CDR1 and CDR2 sequences are SQVTM and ANQGSEA. V lost 6 bases and J lost 0, with 18 bases in between. The CDR3 sequence: CSVHERGVGSGANVLTF. The CDR3 bases are TGCAGCGTCCATGAACGAGGGGTAGGCTCTGGGGCCAACGTCCTGACTTTC. Looking up the rest from reference TRBV29-1 and TRBJ2-6 gives the full variable domain: SAVISQKPSRDICQRGTSLTIQCQVDSQVTMMFWYRQQPGQSLTLIATANQGSEATYESGFVIDKFPISRPNLTFSTLTVSNMSPEDSSIYLCSVHERGVGSGANVLTFGAGSRLTVL.

The chain carries TRBV10-2 and TRBJ2-5; a weak D match, TRBD2 (7 bases). The CDR3 is 14 amino acids. CDR1 is WSHSY and CDR2 is SAAADI in the germline V gene. V lost 8 bases, J lost 1 base, and 14 bases lay in between. CDR3 nucleotides: TGCGCCAGCCAGGCGGGGGCCTTCCAAGAGACCCAGTACTTC. Its protein product is CASQAGAFQETQYF.

The chain employs TRBV3-1 and TRBJ2-2, with a weak D call TRBD1 (5 bases). The CDR3 is 18 residues long. With 3 bases removed from V and 0 bases from J, the gap between germline ends came to 17 bases. Germline lookup yields CDR1 LGHDT and CDR2 YNNKEL (reference sequence). The CDR3 region has the DNA TGTGCCAGCAGCCAGGGTACAGGATTCGGCCCGAACACCGGGGAGCTGTTTTTT. Its translation: CASSQGTGFGPNTGELFF.